These 2 T cell receptor beta chains were all obtained from the same sample, sequenced in a study of Graves' ophthalmopathy and Graves' hyperthyroidism. Amplification targeted the TCR beta CDR3 regions, with RNA transcripts as the source material. HTBI-primed RT-PCR formed the first round, and a multiplex PCR formed the second. TCRdb processed the multiplex PCR reads anew with MiXCR; each CDR3 protein has one entry. The sample has around 1.1 million distinct CDR3 sequences, about two fifths seen once; the top ten hold approximately 12%. The specimen was peripheral blood or thyroid tissue (not recorded which). The origin of the receptors is an adult man with Graves' hyperthyroidism.

The chain carries TRBV12-3 or TRBV12-4 and TRBJ1-4, with 9 bases lining up with TRBD1. V shed 5 bases and J 13 bases; nucleotides not matched to a gene: 11. The CDR3 is 14 amino acids. The CDR3 DNA follows: TGTGCCAGCAGTGAACACAGGGGGCCGGAGTCACTGTTTTTT. This codes for CASSEHRGPESLFF.

This clonotype was detected ten times or more. V usage is TRBV11-2 and J usage is TRBJ2-7, with D hard to call. CDR3 length: 12 amino acids. Germline CDR1 is SGHAT and CDR2 is FQNNGV. V lost 9 bases and J 0 bases, leaving 9 bases between the germline ends. Here the CDR3 DNA reads TGTGCCAGTCGCCGTTACTCCTACGAGCAGTACTTC. Translating gives CASRRYSYEQYF.